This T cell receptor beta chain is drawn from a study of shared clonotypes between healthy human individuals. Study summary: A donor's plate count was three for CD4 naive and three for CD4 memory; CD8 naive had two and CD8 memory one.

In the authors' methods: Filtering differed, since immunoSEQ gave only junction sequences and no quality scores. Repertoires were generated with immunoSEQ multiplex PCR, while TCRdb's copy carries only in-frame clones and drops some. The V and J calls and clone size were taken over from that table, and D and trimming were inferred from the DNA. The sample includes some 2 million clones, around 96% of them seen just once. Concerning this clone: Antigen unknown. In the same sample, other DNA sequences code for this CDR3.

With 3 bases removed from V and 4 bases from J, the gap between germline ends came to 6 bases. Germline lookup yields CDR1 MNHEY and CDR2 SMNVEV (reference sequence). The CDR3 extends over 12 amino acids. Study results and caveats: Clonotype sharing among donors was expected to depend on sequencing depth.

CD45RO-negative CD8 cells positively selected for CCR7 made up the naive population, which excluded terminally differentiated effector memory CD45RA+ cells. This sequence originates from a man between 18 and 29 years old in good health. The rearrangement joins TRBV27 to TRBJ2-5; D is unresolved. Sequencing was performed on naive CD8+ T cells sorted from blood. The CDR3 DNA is TGTGCCAGCAGTTTGACTGGAGAGACCCAGTACTTC. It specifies CASSLTGETQYF.